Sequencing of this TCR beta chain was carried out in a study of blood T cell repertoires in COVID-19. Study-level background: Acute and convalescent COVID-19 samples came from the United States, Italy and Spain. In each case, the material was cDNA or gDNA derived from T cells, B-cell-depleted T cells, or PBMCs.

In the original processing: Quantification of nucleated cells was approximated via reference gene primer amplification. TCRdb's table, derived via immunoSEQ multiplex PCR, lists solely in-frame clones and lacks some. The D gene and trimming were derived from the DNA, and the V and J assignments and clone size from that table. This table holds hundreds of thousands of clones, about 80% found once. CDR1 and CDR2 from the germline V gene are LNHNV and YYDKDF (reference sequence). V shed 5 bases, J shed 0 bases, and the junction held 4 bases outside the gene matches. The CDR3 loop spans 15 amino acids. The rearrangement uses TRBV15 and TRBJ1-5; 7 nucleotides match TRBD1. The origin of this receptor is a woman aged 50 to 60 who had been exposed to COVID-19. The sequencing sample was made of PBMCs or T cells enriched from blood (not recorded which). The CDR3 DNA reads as TGTGCCACCAGCCTGAACAGGGGTAGCAATCAGCCCCAGCATTTT. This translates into CATSLNRGSNQPQHF.